The next 30 T cell receptor beta chains were all read from a single sample in a study of blood T cell repertoires in COVID-19 (dated by TCRdb to the early 2020s). Libraries were made using the immunoSEQ multiplex PCR assay. Sourced from immuneACCESS, this table was stored by TCRdb with only in-frame sequences that have V and J called. A share of the clones is absent; for the studies checked, an unresolved V gene accounts for under half, and the remainder has no known explanation. The sample table shows approximately 190,000 clones, and 80% to 85% are seen once. The ten largest clonotypes hold 20% of the sample. Sequenced input: peripheral blood. Receptors were obtained from a human donor in a cohort sampled during active COVID-19.

As to this clone: A read error may explain this, as a much larger clone is one base away. The sample contains more than one DNA sequence encoding this CDR3. V usage is TRBV7-2 and J usage is TRBJ1-5, with 7 bases fitting TRBD1. The V gene end was trimmed by 9 bases and the J gene end by 7 bases; junction bases not matched to a gene: 15. Germline lookup yields CDR1 SGHTA and CDR2 FQGNSA. This CDR3 spans 15 amino acids. CDR3: CASSTWDSSSQPQHF. CDR3 nucleotide sequence: TGTGCCAGTAGCACCTGGGACAGTAGTTCCCAGCCCCAGCATTTT.

The V gene is TRBV7-8, the J gene TRBJ2-5, with a weak D call TRBD2 (6 bases). CDR1 and CDR2 (germline): SGHVS, FQNEAQ. The CDR3 consists of 14 residues. V was trimmed by 0 bases and J by 3 bases, leaving 8 bases between them. The CDR3 loop reads CASSLAAGKETQYF. The DNA for the CDR3 is TGTGCCAGCAGCTTAGCTGCGGGGAAAGAGACCCAGTACTTC.

The chain recombines TRBV2 with TRBJ2-5; 8 bases are shared with TRBD2. The V gene end was trimmed by 11 bases and the J gene end by 5 bases; junction bases not matched to a gene: 7. CDR3 size: 12 residues. CDR1 and CDR2 from the germline V gene are SNHLY and FYNNEI. The CDR3 sequence is CACRPGGETQYF. The CDR3 coding sequence is TGTGCCTGTCGACCGGGGGGGGAGACCCAGTACTTC.

The V and J genes are TRBV5-1 and TRBJ1-1, with 7 bases aligning to TRBD1. V was clipped by 1 base and J by 2 bases; unmatched bases: 5. This CDR3 is built from 15 residues. Germline CDR1 and CDR2: SGHRS and YFSETQ. CDR3 in amino acids: CASSLQGGENTEAFF. The CDR3 coding sequence is TGCGCCAGCAGCTTGCAGGGGGGAGAAAACACTGAAGCTTTCTTT.

In its sample, this clone was seen a few times. The chain has TRBV5-4 and TRBJ1-2; 7 bases align to TRBD1. With 0 bases clipped from V and 6 bases from J, the junction kept 2 bases outside the gene matches. CDR3 length: 13 amino acids. Germline CDR1 SGHNT, CDR2 YYREEE (reference sequence). The CDR3 region is CASSLAGGHGYTF. CDR3 DNA: TGTGCCAGCAGCTTGGCAGGGGGGCATGGCTACACCTTC.

This chain uses TRBV3-1 (or the pseudogene TRBV3-2) with TRBJ1-1, with 8 nucleotides matching TRBD1. The germline V gene has CDR1 LGHDT and CDR2 YNNKEL (reference sequence). The CDR3 consists of 15 residues. J lost 9 bases, V lost 7 bases, and 16 bases had no gene match. The DNA for the CDR3 is TGTGCCAGCAATGACAGGGGCGCTGGAGGAGAGAAAGCTTTCTTT. Its translation: CASNDRGAGGEKAFF.

The chain couples TRBV20-1 to TRBJ2-7, with D unresolved. The ends were cut back, 6 bases at V and 9 bases at J, with 15 bases in the middle. CDR3 length: 11 residues. Germline V lookup: CDR1 DFQATT, CDR2 SNEGSKA (reference sequence). The CDR3 loop is CSAVPTRVQYV. CDR3 DNA sequence: TGCAGTGCCGTACCCACCCGGGTGCAGTACGTC.

This clone was observed a single time. CDR3 nucleotides: TGTGCCAGCAGTTACTCGGGGACAGGGCGTGAAAAACTGTTTTTT. Protein: CASSYSGTGREKLFF. This chain connects TRBV6-6 to TRBJ1-4; 9 bases align to TRBD1. Unmatched junction bases numbered 3, after V lost 0 bases and J lost 7 bases. The CDR3 extends over 15 amino acids. The germline V gene has CDR1 MNHNY and CDR2 SVGAGI (reference sequence).

The rearrangement joins TRBV5-1 to TRBJ2-5; no definite D call. Germline assignment: CDR1 SGHRS and CDR2 YFSETQ. V dropped 0 bases and J dropped 5 bases, with 8 bases sitting between them. This CDR3 is built from 13 residues. CDR3 in DNA: TGCGCCAGCAGCTTGGACTTCGGGGAGACCCAGTACTTC. Amino acids: CASSLDFGETQYF.

The chain joins TRBV5-1 to TRBJ1-4; 11 bases map to TRBD1. The V segment lost 3 bases and the J segment 7 bases; nucleotides outside the gene matches: 2. CDR3 length: 14 residues. Germline CDR1 SGHRS, CDR2 YFSETQ. The CDR3: CASSSDRGREKLFF. CDR3 coding DNA: TGCGCCAGCAGCTCGGACAGGGGGCGTGAAAAACTGTTTTTT.

The CDR3, as DNA: TGTGCCAGCAGTAACTTACTGACCCAGTACTTC. Translating gives CASSNLLTQYF. The V call is TRBV6-5, the J call TRBJ2-5; D not certain. V lost 5 bases, J lost 7 bases, and 8 bases lay in between. CDR1 MNHEY and CDR2 SVGAGI come from the germline V gene. CDR3 size: 11 residues.

The rearrangement uses TRBV21-1 and TRBJ2-5; the table gives TRBD2 as D, unverified against the DNA. TRBV21-1 is given as a pseudogene. There are 15 residues in the CDR3. The CDR3 protein is CASTWEGDRQETQYF. CDR3 sequence (DNA): TGTGCCAGCACCTGGGAGGGAGACAGACAAGAGACCCAGTACTTC.

The V and J genes are TRBV18 and TRBJ2-7; the D gene is possibly TRBD2 (6 bases). The V and J ends lost 3 bases and 3 bases respectively, with 12 bases between them. The CDR3 is 14 amino acids. Germline CDR1 and CDR2: KGHSH and LQKENI. For the CDR3, the DNA is TGTGCCAGCTCACCTACTGGGACTCTCTACGAGCAGTACTTC. Translated, it gives CASSPTGTLYEQYF.

A single count supports this clone. The gene calls are TRBV2 and TRBJ2-2; a weak D match, TRBD2 (5 bases). Germline CDR1 and CDR2: SNHLY and FYNNEI. The CDR3 is made up of 14 amino acids. The V and J ends lost 4 bases and 1 base respectively, with 7 bases between them. The CDR3 coding sequence is TGTGCCAGCAGTGTCGGGATGAACACCGGGGAGCTGTTTTTT. It yields the protein CASSVGMNTGELFF.

The count of this clone is one. The genes are TRBV10-1 and TRBJ2-3; tentative D call: TRBD2 (5 bases). V was trimmed by 3 bases and J by 0 bases, leaving 16 bases between them. Germline-derived CDR1 and CDR2 are WNHNN and SYGVQD (reference sequence). The CDR3 contains 17 residues. The CDR3 DNA sequence: TGCGCCAGCAGTGATACGAGCGGCGCAGCTAGCACAGATACGCAGTATTTT. It is translated as CASSDTSGAASTDTQYF.

This clone was observed a few times. The chain couples TRBV21-1 to TRBJ1-2. TRBV21-1 is a pseudogene segment. This CDR3 region has 15 residues. The CDR3 region has the DNA TGTGCCAGCAGCACAAGACTGGGGGGATGCTATGGCTACACCTTC. The encoded protein is CASSTRLGGCYGYTF.

The chain couples TRBV7-9 to TRBJ2-6, with D possibly TRBD1 on 6 matching bases. Per germline, CDR1 SEHNR and CDR2 FQNEAQ (reference sequence). Trimming left V 4 bases short and J 0 bases short, with 16 bases between. The CDR3 contains 18 residues. This CDR3 is CASSSTGKLRSGANVLTF. DNA for the CDR3: TGTGCCAGCAGCTCGACAGGAAAACTGCGCTCTGGGGCCAACGTCCTGACTTTC.

The V and J genes are TRBV2 and TRBJ2-2, with a tentative D call TRBD1 (6 bases). This CDR3 is 12 amino acids long. Trimming pared 11 bases from V and 9 bases from J, leaving 16 bases between. Per the germline V gene, CDR1 is SNHLY and CDR2 is FYNNEI. This CDR3 is CAAYGQHRELFF. Here the CDR3 DNA reads TGTGCCGCCTATGGACAGCATCGGGAGCTGTTTTTT.

The genes are TRBV3-1 (or the pseudogene TRBV3-2) and TRBJ2-5, with unresolved D. Trimming removed 3 bases from V and 2 bases from J, with 7 bases in between. This CDR3 region has 13 residues. Germline V gene data show CDR1 as LGHDT and CDR2 as YNNKEL (reference sequence). CDR3: CASSQGYQETQYF. In DNA form, the CDR3 reads TGTGCCAGCAGCCAGGGCTATCAAGAGACCCAGTACTTC.

The chain employs TRBV3-1 (or the pseudogene TRBV3-2) and TRBJ2-2; 7 bases match TRBD1. The CDR3 loop spans 15 amino acids. J was trimmed by 0 bases and V by 4 bases; bases with no gene match: 2. Germline V lookup: CDR1 LGHDT, CDR2 YNNKEL (reference sequence). The CDR3 reads CASSRDRPNTGELFF. The CDR3 coding sequence is TGTGCCAGCAGCCGGGACAGACCGAACACCGGGGAGCTGTTTTTT.

V gene TRBV11-2 combines with J gene TRBJ1-3; D gene unclear. The germline V and J ends were trimmed by 1 base and 4 bases, with 8 bases remaining between them. This CDR3 comprises 14 residues. Germline V lookup: CDR1 SGHAT, CDR2 FQNNGV. The DNA for the CDR3 is TGTGCCAGCAGCTTAGGAGTCTTCGGAAACACCATATATTTT. The encoded protein is CASSLGVFGNTIYF.

This rearrangement joins TRBV4-1 to TRBJ1-3; D unresolved. From germline, CDR1 is MGHRA and CDR2 YSYEKL. This CDR3 has 16 amino acids. With 1 base removed from V and 2 bases from J, the gap between germline ends came to 12 bases. CDR3 sequence reads: CASSQGFQGAGNTIYF. The CDR3 nucleotides are TGCGCCAGCAGCCAAGGGTTTCAAGGAGCTGGAAACACCATATATTTT.

In nucleotides, the CDR3 is TGTGCCAGCAGTCGGGGGAACACTGAAGCTTTCTTT. Its protein product is CASSRGNTEAFF. The rearrangement uses TRBV28 and TRBJ1-1; D gene ambiguous. Trimming left V 5 bases short and J 1 base short, with 5 bases between. The CDR3 has 12 amino acids. Germline V gene lookup returns CDR1 MDHEN and CDR2 SYDVKM.

The chain uses TRBV7-9 and TRBJ2-2, with D tentatively TRBD1 (5 bases). Germline V gene data show CDR1 as SEHNR and CDR2 as FQNEAQ (reference sequence). Trimming took 11 bases from V and 6 from J, leaving 13 bases between them. The CDR3 extends over 12 amino acids. The CDR3 protein is CAWAGFSGELFF. CDR3 bases: TGTGCCTGGGCAGGGTTTTCCGGGGAGCTGTTTTTT.

This chain joins TRBV23-1 and TRBJ1-1, with unresolved D. TRBV23-1 is given ORF status, its function remaining uncertain. The CDR3 spans 11 residues. V lost 10 bases and J lost 9, with 15 bases in between. The CDR3 DNA reads TGCGCCACCCGAGGAGGTCTTAAAGCTTTCTTT. As protein: CATRGGLKAFF.

This chain joins TRBV2 and TRBJ2-7; 8 nucleotides align to TRBD1. The CDR3 is 13 residues long. J lost 4 bases, V lost 7 bases, and 6 bases had no gene match. The germline CDR1 and CDR2 sequences are SNHLY and FYNNEI. The chain's CDR3 is CASTRTGQYEQYF. Here the CDR3 DNA reads TGTGCCAGCACCAGGACAGGGCAATACGAGCAGTACTTC.

The chain is built from TRBV11-2 and TRBJ2-3, with 7 bases identical to TRBD1. Germline CDR1 is SGHAT and CDR2 is FQNNGV. CDR3 size: 16 residues. V lost 8 bases to trimming and J lost 2 bases; unmatched junction nucleotides: 13. In DNA, the CDR3 is TGTGCCAGCCGGGTGGCAGGGGGAGTGGACACAGATACGCAGTATTTT. It encodes CASRVAGGVDTDTQYF.

This chain links TRBV13 with TRBJ1-1; no firm D call. With 5 bases removed from V and 3 bases from J, the gap between germline ends came to 7 bases. CDR1 and CDR2 (germline): PRHDT, FYEKMQ (reference sequence). The CDR3 has 12 amino acids. CDR3 DNA: TGTGCCAGCAGCCCCGGGGACACTGAAGCTTTCTTT. Its protein product is CASSPGDTEAFF. Combining the CDR3 with reference TRBV13 and TRBJ1-1 gives the whole variable domain AAGVIQSPRHLIKEKRETATLKCYPIPRHDTVYWYQQGPGQDPQFLISFYEKMQSDKGSIPDRFSAQQFSDYHSELNMSSLELGDSALYFCASSPGDTEAFFGQGTRLTVV.

This chain joins TRBV3-1 (or the pseudogene TRBV3-2) and TRBJ1-5; D unclear. The V and J ends lost 0 bases and 3 bases respectively, with 6 bases between them. The CDR3 runs 14 residues. Germline CDR1 reads LGHDT; CDR2 reads YNNKEL (reference sequence). CDR3 protein: CASSQDSFNQPQHF. The CDR3 DNA sequence: TGTGCCAGCAGCCAAGACAGTTTCAATCAGCCCCAGCATTTT.

The rearrangement links TRBV2 to TRBJ2-5; 9 nucleotides agree with TRBD1. V dropped 6 bases and J dropped 4; count of bases not matched to a gene: 6. Germline CDR1 is SNHLY and CDR2 is FYNNEI. The CDR3 has 14 amino acids. The chain's CDR3 is CASSSGTGTETQYF. CDR3 nucleotide sequence: TGTGCCAGCAGCTCCGGGACAGGGACAGAGACCCAGTACTTC.